The table lists the clone carrying this T cell receptor (beta chain) with a few counts. CDR1 and CDR2 (germline): SGHKS, YYEKEE (reference sequence). Trimming cost V 0 bases and J 2 bases, with 7 bases left between them. The CDR3 covers 14 residues. This entry comes from a study of OX40 agonist ivuxolimab in advanced cancers. Data came from immunoSEQ multiplex PCR; TCRdb stores just in-frame clones and leaves some out. The table lists about 36,000 clones, 80% to 85% of them singletons. The V gene is TRBV5-5, the J gene TRBJ2-3, with D unresolved. The source of this sequence is an adult with an advanced solid tumor such as melanoma, head and neck, liver or kidney cancer. Sample: CD4+ or CD8+ T cells sorted from blood, taken in a trial of the OX40 agonist ivuxolimab. CDR3 in DNA: TGTGCCAGCAGCTTGGAAGGGAACACAGATACGCAGTATTTT. Translation gives CASSLEGNTDTQYF.